The present T cell receptor (beta chain) was sequenced within a study of shared clonotypes between healthy human individuals. About the research overall: Serving as donors were two women and three men, whose ages spanned 18 to 49. Regarding the study as a whole: A handful of donors showed sharing of around 5% of naive CD4 clonotypes.

This CDR3 has 11 residues. The germline CDR1 and CDR2 sequences are SGHTS and YDEGEE. Trimming shortened V by 2 bases and J by 4 bases, and 1 base separated the two germline ends. Deep was the level at which the assay was run. Method: immunoSEQ multiplex PCR; TCRdb's copy keeps in-frame clones and lacks some. The table has about 710,000 clones, roughly 73% seen once; the top ten hold around 1.8%. On this clone itself: The antigen remains unidentified. This may arise from a read error, as a much more abundant clone is one base away. The sample has other DNA sequences that encode this CDR3 too.

Sequenced material: memory CD4+ T cells sorted from blood. Stated subset: CD45RA-negative fraction. J is TRBJ2-1 and V is TRBV5-8, with D hard to call. The origin of this receptor is a woman in her thirties in good health. The CDR3 reads CASSLYNEQFF. Here the CDR3 DNA reads TGTGCCAGCAGCTTATACAATGAGCAGTTCTTC.